This T cell receptor beta chain was recorded in a study of cytomegalovirus exposure and HLA in healthy donors. The germline V gene encodes CDR1 SNHLY and CDR2 FYNNEI. V lost 4 bases, J lost 3 bases, and 5 bases stayed unmatched. The CDR3 is 14 amino acids. Regarding the study as a whole: V- and J-gene trimming of TCR beta was linked (in a later analysis) to a missense DCLRE1C variant.

This PCR relied on a set of 60 Vbeta primers and 13 Jbeta primers. Some clones are missing from TCRdb's copy, which holds only in-frame ones; the method was immunoSEQ multiplex PCR. This table holds 100,000 or so clones, 76% found once. Points on this clone: Its antigen remains unknown.

This receptor was identified in a man aged 40-49 years in good health and CMV-seronegative. Sequencing used PBMCs. The chain has TRBV2 and TRBJ1-2; 7 positions agree with TRBD1. CDR3 sequence reads: CASSAEGAYYGYTF. DNA of the CDR3: TGTGCCAGCAGTGCCGAGGGGGCATACTATGGCTACACCTTC.